Following are 18 T cell receptor beta chains from one sample sequenced in a study of blood T cell repertoires in COVID-19. Repertoires were generated with immunoSEQ multiplex PCR, while TCRdb's copy carries only in-frame clones and drops some. Of a few hundred thousand clones listed, around 86% are singletons. The specimen sequenced was peripheral blood. The receptor source for this set is a man aged 80 or over with acute or convalescent COVID-19.

The rearrangement joins TRBV6-1 to TRBJ1-1, with 7 bases matching TRBD1. CDR1 and CDR2 (germline): MNHNS, SASEGT. V gave up 3 bases and J gave up 0 bases; unmatched junction bases: 13. The CDR3 contains 18 residues. CDR3 sequence reads: CASSEDRTGLLMNTEAFF. The CDR3 region has the DNA TGTGCCAGCAGTGAGGATCGGACAGGCCTACTCATGAACACTGAAGCTTTCTTT.

The chain carries TRBV14 and TRBJ1-1; D is unclear. The germline V gene has CDR1 SGHDN and CDR2 FVKESK. Trimming removed 0 bases from V and 1 base from J, with 6 bases in between. This CDR3 comprises 14 residues. As DNA, the CDR3 is TGTGCCAGCAGCCAAGAATTAAAGAACACTGAAGCTTTCTTT. This gives the protein CASSQELKNTEAFF.

The DNA of the CDR3 is TGTGCCAGCAGCCCAGGGGTGGCCACTGAAGCTTTCTTT. Its protein is CASSPGVATEAFF. The V gene is TRBV3-1 (or the pseudogene TRBV3-2), the J gene TRBJ1-1; D is possibly TRBD1 (6 bases). There are 13 residues in the CDR3. The germline CDR1 and CDR2 sequences are LGHDT and YNNKEL (reference sequence). Trimming stripped 4 bases from V and 4 bases from J, with 10 bases between.

The chain couples TRBV6-1 to TRBJ2-2, with 9 bases that match TRBD1. V shed 0 bases and J 5 bases; nucleotides not matched to a gene: 10. Germline loops: CDR1 MNHNS, CDR2 SASEGT. The CDR3 loop spans 18 amino acids. As DNA, the CDR3 is TGTGCCAGCAGTGAAGCCTACAGGGGGCTGTTAGGAACCGGGGAGCTGTTTTTT. This gives the protein CASSEAYRGLLGTGELFF.

This rearrangement joins TRBV28 to TRBJ1-5; TRBD1 matches 8 bases. This CDR3 contains 17 residues. Germline V gene sequence: CDR1 MDHEN, CDR2 SYDVKM. Losses at the gene ends were 7 bases for V and 4 bases for J; bases not matched to a gene: 15. DNA for the CDR3: TGTGCCAGCATCCCTGGGTCGGGGACAGGCTTAAATCAGCCCCAGCATTTT. This gives the protein CASIPGSGTGLNQPQHF.

This sequence joins TRBV5-1 and TRBJ1-6; 7 bases agree with TRBD1. The CDR3 has 15 amino acids. In germline, CDR1 is SGHRS, CDR2 YFSETQ. V trimming: 4 bases; J trimming: 9 bases; junction bases outside the gene matches: 10. Written as DNA, the CDR3 is TGCGCCAGCAGCGTTGATGGGACAGCAGGTTCACCCCTCCACTTT. Protein sequence: CASSVDGTAGSPLHF.

The chain employs TRBV3-1 (or the pseudogene TRBV3-2) and TRBJ2-7, with D perhaps matching TRBD2 (6 bases). The CDR3 has 15 residues. The V end lost 1 base, the J end lost 0 bases, and 10 bases lay between the germline ends. Germline CDR1 is LGHDT and CDR2 is YNNKEL (reference sequence). As DNA, the CDR3 is TGTGCCAGCAGCCAAGCGCCCGGGAGCTCCTACGAGCAGTACTTC. Amino acid sequence: CASSQAPGSSYEQYF.

V usage is TRBV11-3 and J usage is TRBJ2-7; D is possibly TRBD2 (5 bases). Trimming removed 3 bases from V and 6 bases from J, with 12 bases in between. Per germline, CDR1 SGHNT and CDR2 YENEEA. The CDR3 runs to 13 residues. This chain's CDR3 is CASSFELGGEQYF. CDR3 sequence (DNA): TGTGCCAGCAGCTTCGAACTAGGTGGCGAGCAGTACTTC.

The chain combines TRBV19 with TRBJ2-7; TRBD2 might be the D (6 bases). The germline V gene has CDR1 LNHDA and CDR2 SQIVND (reference sequence). CDR3 length: 15 amino acids. V was trimmed by 4 bases and J by 0 bases, leaving 13 bases between them. DNA for the CDR3: TGTGCCAGTAGTAGAAGCGGGCAGAGCTCCTACGAGCAGTACTTC. Protein: CASSRSGQSSYEQYF.

V usage is TRBV5-1 and J usage is TRBJ1-5; 9 positions match TRBD1. The CDR3 is made up of 16 amino acids. V trimming: 0 bases; J trimming: 0 bases; junction bases outside the gene matches: 1. Germline V gives CDR1 SGHRS, CDR2 YFSETQ. The CDR3 nucleotides are TGCGCCAGCAGCTTGGAGGGACAGGGTAGCAATCAGCCCCAGCATTTT. It yields the protein CASSLEGQGSNQPQHF.

This chain connects TRBV29-1 to TRBJ2-1; D unclear. Trimming pared 0 bases from V and 3 bases from J, leaving 6 bases between. This CDR3 spans 13 amino acids. The germline V gene encodes CDR1 SQVTM and CDR2 ANQGSEA. In DNA, the CDR3 is TGCAGCGTTGAAGAAGGCGGCTACAATGAGCAGTTCTTC. It codes for CSVEEGGYNEQFF.

V usage is TRBV5-1 and J usage is TRBJ1-3; the D is unclear. The CDR3 has 15 residues. Trimming removed 4 bases from V and 2 bases from J, with 13 bases in between. The germline gives CDR1 SGHRS, CDR2 YFSETQ. Here the CDR3 reads CASSLQSAAGNTIYF. For the CDR3, the DNA is TGCGCCAGCAGCCTTCAGAGTGCGGCTGGAAACACCATATATTTT.

The gene calls are TRBV10-2 and TRBJ2-7, with TRBD1 as a possible D gene (6 bases). CDR3 size: 14 residues. Trimming took 0 bases from V and 3 from J, leaving 9 bases between them. Germline V lookup: CDR1 WSHSY, CDR2 SAAADI. CDR3 DNA sequence: TGCGCCAGCAGTGAGTCGGGGGCAGTCTACGAGCAGTACTTC. This translates into CASSESGAVYEQYF.

The chain recombines TRBV21-1 with TRBJ2-6; TRBD1 is the table's D call and was not checked against the DNA. TRBV21-1 is a recognized pseudogene. This CDR3 spans 20 amino acids. This CDR3 is CASSLQGRRTTAPGANVLTF. The DNA for the CDR3 is TGTGCCAGCAGCCTACAGGGACGCCGGACAACCGCCCCTGGGGCCAACGTCCTGACTTTC.

The count of this clone is one. V usage is TRBV7-6 and J usage is TRBJ2-7, with 9 bases identical to TRBD1. The CDR3 length is 14 residues. With 5 bases clipped from V and 0 bases from J, the junction kept 2 bases outside the gene matches. Germline assignment: CDR1 SGHVS and CDR2 FNYEAQ. CDR3 coding DNA: TGTGCCAGCAGCCAGGGACAGGGCTCCTACGAGCAGTACTTC. This translates into CASSQGQGSYEQYF.

This clone was counted ten times or more. This chain connects TRBV28 to TRBJ2-7; 8 nucleotides align to TRBD1. CDR1 and CDR2 (germline): MDHEN, SYDVKM. CDR3 length equals 14 residues. V lost 3 bases to trimming and J lost 1 base; unmatched junction nucleotides: 2. CDR3 DNA sequence: TGTGCCAGCAGTTTCGGGACAGGTTCCTACGAGCAGTACTTC. It encodes CASSFGTGSYEQYF.

The rearrangement links TRBV4-1 to TRBJ1-5; 10 positions match TRBD1. From germline, CDR1 is MGHRA and CDR2 YSYEKL. V trimming: 2 bases; J trimming: 6 bases; junction bases outside the gene matches: 4. This CDR3 is 15 amino acids long. The CDR3 is CASSQSGTGVQPQHF. CDR3 DNA: TGCGCCAGCAGCCAATCCGGGACAGGGGTTCAGCCCCAGCATTTT.

This clone is a singleton in its sample. The chain couples TRBV18 to TRBJ1-2; unclear D gene. Deletions cut 2 bases from V and 9 bases from J, with 16 bases between. Germline values: CDR1 KGHSH, CDR2 LQKENI. This CDR3 is 14 amino acids long. The CDR3 here is CASSPSAANERYTF. DNA for the CDR3: TGTGCCAGCTCACCATCGGCGGCCAATGAACGCTACACCTTC.